This T cell receptor (beta chain) was identified during a study of blood T cells in healthy people across ages. This clonotype was recorded once. What it binds is not known. Germline is not matched at one junction end, which may reflect a read error. This CDR3 has 15 amino acids. Germline V CDR1 and CDR2: LGHNA, YSLEER. Whenever a sample was processed, at least 6 million PBMCs were isolated. Study conclusions and caveats: Diversity was higher, and naive CD4+ cells more numerous, in long-lived donors than in aged donors. With naive T cell percentage, TCR beta diversity showed a strong correlation.

The use of a sample-barcoded 5' primer and a J-beta primer mix characterized a second PCR of roughly 6 to 11 cycles. Every cDNA molecule carried a tag from a template-switch adaptor bearing 12 random nucleotides. Using its own MiXCR run on the 5' RACE reads, TCRdb lists one record per CDR3 protein. This table holds 790,000 or so distinct CDR3 sequences, about half found once. The rearrangement joins TRBV4-3 to TRBJ1-4; TRBD1 might be the D (6 bases). Sample: blood. This clonotype was obtained from a man older than 75 in good health. CDR3 in amino acids: CDSSQDPGAEEKLFF. CDR3 DNA sequence: TGCGACAGCAGCCAAGATCCGGGGGCAGAGGAAAAACTGTTTTTT.